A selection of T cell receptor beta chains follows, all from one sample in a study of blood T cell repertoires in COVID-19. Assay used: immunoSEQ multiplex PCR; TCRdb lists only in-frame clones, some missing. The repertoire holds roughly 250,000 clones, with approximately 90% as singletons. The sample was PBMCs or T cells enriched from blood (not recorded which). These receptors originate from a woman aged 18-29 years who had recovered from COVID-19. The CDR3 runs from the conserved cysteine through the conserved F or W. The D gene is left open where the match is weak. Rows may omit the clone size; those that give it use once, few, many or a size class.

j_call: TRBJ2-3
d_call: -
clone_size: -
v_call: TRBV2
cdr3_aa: CASSVLRITDTQYF
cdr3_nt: TGTGCCAGCAGTGTGTTGAGGATCACAGATACGCAGTATTTT

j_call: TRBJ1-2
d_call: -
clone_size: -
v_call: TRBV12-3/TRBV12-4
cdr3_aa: CASSPMNYGYTF
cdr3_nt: TGTGCCAGCAGCCCAATGAACTATGGCTACACCTTC

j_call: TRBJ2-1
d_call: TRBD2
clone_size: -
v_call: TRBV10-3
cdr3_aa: CAISESGGSYNEQFF
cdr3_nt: TGTGCCATCAGTGAGTCGGGGGGGTCCTACAATGAGCAGTTCTTC

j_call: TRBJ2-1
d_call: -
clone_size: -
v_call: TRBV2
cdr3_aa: CASRPSTEQFF
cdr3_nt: TGTGCCAGCAGGCCTAGTACTGAGCAGTTCTTC

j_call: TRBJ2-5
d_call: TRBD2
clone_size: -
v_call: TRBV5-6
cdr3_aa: CASSLASGETQYF
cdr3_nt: TGTGCCAGCAGCTTGGCTAGCGGCGAGACCCAGTACTTC

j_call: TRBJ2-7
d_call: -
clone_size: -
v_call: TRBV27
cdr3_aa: CARPGGNSYEQYF
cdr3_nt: TGTGCGCGCCCGGGTGGTAACTCCTACGAGCAGTACTTC

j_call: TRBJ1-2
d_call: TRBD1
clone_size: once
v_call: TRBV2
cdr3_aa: CASNNRGLSRGYTF
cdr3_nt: TGTGCCAGCAACAACAGGGGGCTCTCTCGGGGCTACACCTTC

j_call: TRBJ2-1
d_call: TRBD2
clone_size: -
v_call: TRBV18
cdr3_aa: CASSLIAGGPGGYEQFF
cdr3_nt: TGTGCCAGCTCACTCATAGCGGGAGGGCCAGGTGGCTATGAGCAGTTCTTC

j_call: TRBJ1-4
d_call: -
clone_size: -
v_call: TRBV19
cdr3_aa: CASRGLAYLGEKLFF
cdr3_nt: TGTGCCAGTAGGGGACTCGCCTATTTGGGTGAAAAACTGTTTTTT

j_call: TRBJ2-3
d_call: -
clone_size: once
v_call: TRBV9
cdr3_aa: CASSVEGRDTDTQYF
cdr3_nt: TGTGCCAGCAGCGTCGAGGGTCGCGACACAGATACGCAGTATTTT

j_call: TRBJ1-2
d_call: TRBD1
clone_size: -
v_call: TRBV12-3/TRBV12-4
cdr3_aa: CASTATGVKGYTF
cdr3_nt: TGTGCCAGCACCGCAACAGGGGTAAAAGGCTACACCTTC

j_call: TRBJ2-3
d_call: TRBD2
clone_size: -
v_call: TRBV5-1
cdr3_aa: CASSLPLAGTRVDTQYF
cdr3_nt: TGCGCCAGCAGCTTGCCCTTAGCGGGAACAAGGGTAGATACGCAGTATTTT

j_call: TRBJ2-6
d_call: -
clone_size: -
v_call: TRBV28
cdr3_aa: CASGGAGANVLTF
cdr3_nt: TGTGCCAGCGGAGGGGCTGGGGCCAACGTCCTGACTTTC

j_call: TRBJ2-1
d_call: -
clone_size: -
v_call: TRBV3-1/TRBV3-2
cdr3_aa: CASSQDVGAGEQFF
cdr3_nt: TGTGCCAGCAGCCAAGATGTAGGTGCCGGGGAGCAGTTCTTC

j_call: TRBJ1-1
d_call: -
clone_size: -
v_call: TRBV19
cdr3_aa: CASSRTELSSAEAFF
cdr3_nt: TGTGCCAGTAGTAGGACAGAGCTTTCTTCAGCTGAAGCTTTCTTT

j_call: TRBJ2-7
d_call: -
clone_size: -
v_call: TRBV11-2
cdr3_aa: CASSLRRGPPYEQYF
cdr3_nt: TGTGCCAGCAGCTTAAGGCGGGGCCCCCCCTACGAGCAGTACTTC

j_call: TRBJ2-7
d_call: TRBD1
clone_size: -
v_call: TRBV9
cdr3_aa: CASSVGQGDYEQYF
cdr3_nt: TGTGCCAGCAGCGTCGGACAGGGAGACTACGAGCAGTACTTC

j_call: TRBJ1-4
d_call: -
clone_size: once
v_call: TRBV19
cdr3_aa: CASTDGRGSEKLFF
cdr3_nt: TGTGCCAGTACCGACGGGAGGGGGTCTGAAAAACTGTTTTTT

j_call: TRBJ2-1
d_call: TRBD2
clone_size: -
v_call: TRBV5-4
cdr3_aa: CATHLPSGTTIYNEQFF
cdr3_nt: TGTGCCACCCACCTCCCGTCCGGGACTACCATCTACAATGAGCAGTTCTTC

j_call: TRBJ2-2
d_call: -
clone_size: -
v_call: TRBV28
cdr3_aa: CASRTTPANTGELFF
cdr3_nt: TGTGCCAGCAGAACGACACCTGCGAACACCGGGGAGCTGTTTTTT

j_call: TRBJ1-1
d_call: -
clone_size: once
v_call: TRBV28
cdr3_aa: CASSFSTEAFF
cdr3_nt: TGTGCCAGCAGTTTTTCAACAGAAGCTTTCTTT

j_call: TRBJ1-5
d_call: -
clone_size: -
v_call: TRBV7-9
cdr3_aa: CASSREGSGNQPQHF
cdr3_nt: TGTGCCAGCAGCCGAGAGGGTAGTGGCAATCAGCCCCAGCATTTT